The 13 T cell receptor beta chains listed next were all sequenced from one sample in a study of blood T cell repertoires in COVID-19. The method was immunoSEQ multiplex PCR; TCRdb's version includes in-frame clones alone and lacks a portion of them. The sample lists nearly 50,000 clones, over 75% occurring once. Source material: peripheral blood. The receptors were gathered from a woman in her sixties or seventies with acute or convalescent COVID-19.

This chain uses TRBV29-1 with TRBJ2-5; 9 nucleotides agree with TRBD2. This CDR3 has 13 amino acids. The germline V gene has CDR1 SQVTM and CDR2 ANQGSEA. Trimming removed 4 bases from V and 4 bases from J; junction bases left unmatched: 4. CDR3 DNA sequence: TGCAGCGTTGTCGGCGGGAGGGGAGAGACCCAGTACTTC. This translates into CSVVGGRGETQYF.

The V and J genes are TRBV12-3 or TRBV12-4 and TRBJ1-5; D is unresolved. This CDR3 has 13 residues. V was shortened by 6 bases and J by 4 bases, with 10 bases between the two germline ends. CDR3 DNA sequence: TGTGCCAGCAGACGGGTCATGAATCAGCCCCAGCATTTT. Protein: CASRRVMNQPQHF.

The rearrangement uses TRBV5-1 and TRBJ1-1; 9 nucleotides agree with TRBD1. The CDR3 spans 14 residues. The J segment lost 5 bases and the V segment lost 4 bases, leaving 6 bases of the junction unmatched. Germline V gene data show CDR1 as SGHRS and CDR2 as YFSETQ. The CDR3 region has the DNA TGCGCCAGCAGCACGGACAGGGGTTTTACTGAAGCTTTCTTT. Amino acids: CASSTDRGFTEAFF.

The sample holds a few counts of this clone. The chain couples TRBV19 to TRBJ1-5; D unresolved. V dropped 3 bases and J dropped 6 bases, with 6 bases sitting between them. Looked up from germline, CDR1 is LNHDA and CDR2 is SQIVND (reference sequence). The length of the CDR3 is 12 residues. Here the CDR3 DNA reads TGTGCCAGTAGTATCCTCTCTCAGCCCCAGCATTTT. Amino acids: CASSILSQPQHF.

This chain links TRBV5-1 with TRBJ2-7; weak D call: TRBD1 (6 bases). This CDR3 region has 16 residues. The V end lost 0 bases, the J end lost 2 bases, and 15 bases lay between the germline ends. In germline, CDR1 is SGHRS, CDR2 YFSETQ. In DNA form, the CDR3 reads TGCGCCAGCAGCTTGGTGGACAGAAAGGATGCCTACGAGCAGTACTTC. It encodes CASSLVDRKDAYEQYF.

The gene calls are TRBV15 and TRBJ2-4, with D possibly matching TRBD2 (5 bases). V gave up 3 bases and J gave up 3 bases, with 12 bases separating them. This CDR3 region has 15 residues. The germline V gene has CDR1 LNHNV and CDR2 YYDKDF (reference sequence). Here the CDR3 reads CATSSESGNKNIQYF. The CDR3 DNA reads as TGTGCCACCAGCAGTGAGAGCGGAAACAAAAACATTCAGTACTTC.

The rearrangement joins TRBV5-8 to TRBJ2-3; possibly TRBD2 for D (6 bases). Trimming left V 4 bases short and J 3 bases short, with 21 bases between. Germline-derived CDR1 and CDR2 are SGHTS and YDEGEE. The CDR3 length is 17 residues. The CDR3 here is CASSAVWGTVGTDTQYF. The CDR3, as DNA: TGTGCCAGCAGCGCCGTTTGGGGGACTGTTGGAACAGATACGCAGTATTTT. The full variable domain, rest sourced from reference TRBV5-8 and TRBJ2-3, is EAGVTQSPTHLIKTRGQQATLRCSPISGHTSVYWYQQALGLGLQFLLWYDEGEERNRGNFPPRFSGRQFPNYSSELNVNALELEDSALYLCASSAVWGTVGTDTQYFGPGTRLTVL.

This sequence joins TRBV11-3 and TRBJ2-5, with 9 positions matching TRBD2. Unmatched junction bases numbered 10, after V lost 1 base and J lost 7 bases. This CDR3 region has 16 residues. Germline loops: CDR1 SGHNT, CDR2 YENEEA. CDR3 sequence (DNA): TGTGCCAGCAGCTTAGGTAGCGGGAGCACCGGCGGGACCCAGTACTTC. Translating it yields CASSLGSGSTGGTQYF.

The V gene is TRBV5-5, the J gene TRBJ1-4; D perhaps matches TRBD1 (6 bases). The CDR3 totals 15 residues. V was trimmed by 0 bases and J by 5 bases, leaving 11 bases between them. Germline V gene data show CDR1 as SGHKS and CDR2 as YYEKEE (reference sequence). CDR3 in DNA: TGTGCCAGCAGCTTGGCGGGGGGCATGAATGAAAAACTGTTTTTT. Encoded protein: CASSLAGGMNEKLFF.

The genes are TRBV6-5 and TRBJ1-3, with D unclear. This CDR3 region has 13 residues. Germline CDR1 reads MNHEY; CDR2 reads SVGAGI. V was cut by 2 bases and J by 10 bases, with 12 bases left in between. The chain's CDR3 is CASSYTPTGTIYF. For the CDR3, the DNA is TGTGCCAGCAGTTACACACCCACGGGGACCATATATTTT.

V usage is TRBV5-1 and J usage is TRBJ2-3, with a weak D call TRBD1 (7 bases). The CDR3 length is 16 residues. The germline V gene has CDR1 SGHRS and CDR2 YFSETQ. Trimming left V 1 base short and J 6 bases short, with 18 bases between. This CDR3 reads CASSLTRSQGRDTQYF. The CDR3, as DNA: TGCGCCAGCAGCTTGACCAGATCACAGGGGAGGGATACGCAGTATTTT. Combining the CDR3 with reference TRBV5-1 and TRBJ2-3 gives the whole variable domain KAGVTQTPRYLIKTRGQQVTLSCSPISGHRSVSWYQQTPGQGLQFLFEYFSETQRNKGNFPGRFSGRQFSNSRSEMNVSTLELGDSALYLCASSLTRSQGRDTQYFGPGTRLTVL.

The chain links TRBV18 to TRBJ2-3; TRBD2 matches 7 bases. The J segment lost 2 bases and the V segment lost 5 bases, leaving 10 bases of the junction unmatched. Germline V gene data show CDR1 as KGHSH and CDR2 as LQKENI. The CDR3 runs 16 residues. The CDR3 nucleotides are TGTGCCAGCTCAAACCAGGGAGGGAGTAACACAGATACGCAGTATTTT. Protein product: CASSNQGGSNTDTQYF.

V and J are TRBV11-3 and TRBJ2-3; D is ambiguous. There are 15 residues in the CDR3. Germline loops: CDR1 SGHNT, CDR2 YENEEA. Trimming pared 4 bases from V and 0 bases from J, leaving 11 bases between. As DNA, the CDR3 is TGTGCCAGCAGCTCCGACTCCTCTAGCACAGATACGCAGTATTTT. This encodes CASSSDSSSTDTQYF.